This TCR beta chain was sequenced during a study of blood T cell repertoires in COVID-19. Study background: T cells, B-cell-depleted T cells, or PBMCs supplied cDNA or gDNA.

Original handling: Counts of nucleated cells, estimated from reference gene primer amplification, were obtained. Assay: immunoSEQ multiplex PCR; the TCRdb copy retains only in-frame clones and omits some. The DNA was the basis for D and trimming; V, J and clone size are from that table. The data contain around 100,000 clones, over 80% of them singletons. The germline gives CDR1 MDHEN, CDR2 SYDVKM. This CDR3 contains 14 residues. V was pared by 6 bases and J by 6 bases, with 14 bases between. Sequences were obtained from peripheral blood. The TCR was taken from a man aged 45-65 years with acute or convalescent COVID-19. The genes are TRBV28 and TRBJ1-4; perhaps TRBD1 as D (6 bases). As DNA, the CDR3 is TGTGCCAGCAGCCTAGGGGGAAGCGATGAAAAACTGTTTTTT. Translation gives CASSLGGSDEKLFF.